This entry is about one TCR beta chain. These data belong to a study of monozygotic twins with inflammatory bowel disease. Germline loops: CDR1 MNHNS, CDR2 SASEGT. The CDR3 runs 13 residues. TCRdb reanalyzed the 5' RACE reads, giving one entry per CDR3 protein sequence and no DNA. This sample's table reports over 100,000 distinct CDR3 sequences. The chain has TRBV6-1 and TRBJ1-3. The sequencing sample was made of blood. The clonotype was recovered from a human donor with ulcerative colitis or Crohn's disease, or a healthy co-twin of an affected twin (not recorded which). This chain's CDR3 is CASSGVQGNTIYF.